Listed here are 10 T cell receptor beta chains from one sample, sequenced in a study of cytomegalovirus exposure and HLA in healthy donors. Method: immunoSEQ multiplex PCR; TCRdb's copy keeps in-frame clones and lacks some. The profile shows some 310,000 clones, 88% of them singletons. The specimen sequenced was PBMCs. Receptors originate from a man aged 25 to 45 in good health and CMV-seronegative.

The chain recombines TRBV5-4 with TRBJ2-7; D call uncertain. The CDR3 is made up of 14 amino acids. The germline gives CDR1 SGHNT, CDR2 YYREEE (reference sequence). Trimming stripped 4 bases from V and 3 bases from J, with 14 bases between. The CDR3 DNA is TGTGCCAGCAGCCCTGAGAGCCAACTCTACGAGCAGTACTTC. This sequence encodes CASSPESQLYEQYF.

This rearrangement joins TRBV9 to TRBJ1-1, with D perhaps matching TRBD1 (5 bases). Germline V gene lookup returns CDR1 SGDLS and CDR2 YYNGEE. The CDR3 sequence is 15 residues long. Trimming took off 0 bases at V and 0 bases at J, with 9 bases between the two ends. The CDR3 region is CASSVGVDMNTEAFF. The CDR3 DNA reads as TGTGCCAGCAGCGTAGGGGTGGACATGAACACTGAAGCTTTCTTT.

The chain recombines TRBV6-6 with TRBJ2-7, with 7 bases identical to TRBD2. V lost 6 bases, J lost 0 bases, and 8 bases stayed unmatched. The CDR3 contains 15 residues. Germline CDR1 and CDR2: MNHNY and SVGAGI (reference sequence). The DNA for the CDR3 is TGTGCCAGCAGAAACGCCGGGGGGAGCTCCTACGAGCAGTACTTC. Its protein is CASRNAGGSSYEQYF.

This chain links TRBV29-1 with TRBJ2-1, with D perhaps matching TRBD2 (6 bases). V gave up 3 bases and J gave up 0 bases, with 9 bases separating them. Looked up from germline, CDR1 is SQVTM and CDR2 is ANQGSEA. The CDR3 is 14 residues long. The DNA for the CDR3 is TGCAGCGTTGAGATCGGGGGCTCCTACAATGAGCAGTTCTTC. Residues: CSVEIGGSYNEQFF.

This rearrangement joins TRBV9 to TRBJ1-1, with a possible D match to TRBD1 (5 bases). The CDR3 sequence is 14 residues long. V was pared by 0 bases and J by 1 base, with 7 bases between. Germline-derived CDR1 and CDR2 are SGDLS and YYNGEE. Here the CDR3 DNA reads TGTGCCAGCAGCGTAGTCCAGGGGAACACTGAAGCTTTCTTT. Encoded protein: CASSVVQGNTEAFF.

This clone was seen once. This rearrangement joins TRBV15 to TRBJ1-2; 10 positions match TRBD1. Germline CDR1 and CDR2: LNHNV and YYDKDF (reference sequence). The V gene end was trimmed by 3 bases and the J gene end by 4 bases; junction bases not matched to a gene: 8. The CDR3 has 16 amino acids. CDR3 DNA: TGTGCCACCAGCAGTGAGACAGGGGGCTTTGGCTATGGCTACACCTTC. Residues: CATSSETGGFGYGYTF.

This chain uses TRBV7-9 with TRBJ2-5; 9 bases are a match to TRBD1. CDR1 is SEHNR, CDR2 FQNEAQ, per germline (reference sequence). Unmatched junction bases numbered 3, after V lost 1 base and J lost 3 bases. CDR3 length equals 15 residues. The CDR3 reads CASSLGGQGKETQYF. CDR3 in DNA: TGTGCCAGCAGCTTAGGAGGACAGGGGAAAGAGACCCAGTACTTC.

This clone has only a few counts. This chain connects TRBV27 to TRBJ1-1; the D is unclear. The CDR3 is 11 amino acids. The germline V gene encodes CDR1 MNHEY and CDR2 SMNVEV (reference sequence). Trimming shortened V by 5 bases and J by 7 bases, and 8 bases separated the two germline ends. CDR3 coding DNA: TGTGCCAGCAGTCACGGAGGTGAAGCTTTCTTT. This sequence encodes CASSHGGEAFF.

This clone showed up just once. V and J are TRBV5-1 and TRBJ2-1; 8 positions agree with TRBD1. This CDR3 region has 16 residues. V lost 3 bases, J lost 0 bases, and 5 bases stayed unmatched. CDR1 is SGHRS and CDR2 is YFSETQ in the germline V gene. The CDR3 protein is CASSWGTGSSYNEQFF. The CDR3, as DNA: TGCGCCAGCAGCTGGGGGACAGGTAGCTCCTACAATGAGCAGTTCTTC.

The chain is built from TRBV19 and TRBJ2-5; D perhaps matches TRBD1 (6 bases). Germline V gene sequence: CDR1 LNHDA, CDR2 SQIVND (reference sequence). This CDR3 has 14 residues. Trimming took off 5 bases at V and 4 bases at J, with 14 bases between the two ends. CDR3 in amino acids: CASSYREMRETQYF. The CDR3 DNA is TGTGCCAGTAGTTACAGGGAAATGCGAGAGACCCAGTACTTC.